The rows below give T cell receptor beta chains drawn from one sample of a study of glioma-infiltrating T cells. TCRdb reprocessed the multiplex PCR reads via MiXCR and lists one record per CDR3 protein. The profile covers some 150,000 distinct CDR3 sequences, with about two fifths appearing a single time and around a fifth taken by the ten largest. The material sequenced was glioma tissue, nonneoplastic brain tissue, or PBMCs (not recorded which). The receptor set was obtained from a human donor with low-grade glioma or glioblastoma, undergoing nonglioma brain surgery, or in good health (not recorded which). Both conserved end residues are part of each CDR3. D genes are given only for firm matches. Clone size is given for some rows only: seen once, a few or many times, or a class if the clone is expanded.

d_call,v_call,j_call,clone_size,cdr3_aa,cdr3_nt
TRBD1,TRBV6-6,TRBJ2-5,few,CASSYGSGGQETQYF,TGTGCCAGCAGTTACGGGTCAGGGGGACAAGAGACCCAGTACTTC
.,TRBV4-1,TRBJ1-1,few,CASSQVGQAEAFF,TGCGCCAGCAGCCAAGTGGGGCAGGCTGAAGCTTTCTTT
.,TRBV6-1,TRBJ1-2,.,CASIKGGYDYGYTF,TGTGCCAGCATAAAAGGAGGTTACGACTATGGCTACACCTTC
.,TRBV4-3,TRBJ1-2,.,CASSQDGLNYGYTF,TGCGCCAGCAGCCAAGACGGACTTAACTATGGCTACACCTTC
.,TRBV6-2/TRBV6-3,TRBJ1-5,.,CASSYPQFYSNQPQHF,TGTGCCAGCAGTTATCCACAGTTTTATAGCAATCAGCCCCAGCATTTT
.,TRBV20-1,TRBJ1-2,.,CSAVRGYYGYTF,TGCAGTGCTGTTCGCGGATACTATGGCTACACCTTC
.,TRBV27,TRBJ2-4,many,CASSFQGRQYF,TGTGCCAGCAGTTTCCAGGGTCGACAGTACTTC
.,TRBV20-1,TRBJ2-5,.,CSARDLVVETQYF,TGCAGTGCTAGAGATCTAGTGGTGGAGACCCAGTACTTC
TRBD1,TRBV6-6,TRBJ2-5,.,CASSTTRGRGGAETQYF,TGTGCCAGCAGTACTACCCGTGGGAGAGGGGGCGCAGAGACCCAGTACTTC
.,TRBV12-3/TRBV12-4,TRBJ1-1,.,CATLGGGLNTEAFF,TGTGCCACCTTGGGGGGGGGATTGAACACTGAAGCTTTCTTT
.,TRBV28,TRBJ1-1,many,CASSLGLNTEAFF,TGTGCCAGCAGTTTAGGCTTGAACACTGAAGCTTTCTTT
TRBD2,TRBV19,TRBJ2-1,few,CASSFSGGGDNEQFF,TGTGCCAGTAGTTTCAGCGGGGGGGGGGACAATGAGCAGTTCTTC
.,TRBV7-9,TRBJ2-1,many,CARSEAGGVKQFF,TGTGCCCGCAGCGAAGCTGGAGGGGTTAAGCAGTTCTTC
.,TRBV27,TRBJ1-2,many,CASSFGGGVGYTF,TGTGCCAGCAGTTTTGGGGGGGGGGTAGGCTACACCTTC
.,TRBV16,TRBJ1-2,few,CASSLQSNYGYTF,TGTGCCAGCAGCCTCCAGTCGAACTATGGCTACACCTTC